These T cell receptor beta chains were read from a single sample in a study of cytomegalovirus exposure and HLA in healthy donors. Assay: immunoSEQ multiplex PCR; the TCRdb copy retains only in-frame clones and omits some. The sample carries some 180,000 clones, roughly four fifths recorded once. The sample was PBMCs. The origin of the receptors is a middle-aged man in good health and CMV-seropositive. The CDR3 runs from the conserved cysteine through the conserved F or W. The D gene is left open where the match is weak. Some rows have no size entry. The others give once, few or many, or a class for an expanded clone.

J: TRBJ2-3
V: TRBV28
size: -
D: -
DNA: TGTGCCAGCAAGGGGGCGGGAAGCACAGATACGCAGTATTTT
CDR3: CASKGAGSTDTQYF

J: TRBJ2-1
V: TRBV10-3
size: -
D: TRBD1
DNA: TGTGCCACAAGCCGGGACAGGGACAATGAGCAGTTCTTC
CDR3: CATSRDRDNEQFF

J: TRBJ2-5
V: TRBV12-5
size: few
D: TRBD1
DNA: TGTGCTAGTGGCCTTTTCCGGGACAGGGTTCAAGAGACCCAGTACTTC
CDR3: CASGLFRDRVQETQYF

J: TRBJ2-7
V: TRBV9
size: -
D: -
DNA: TGTGCCAGCAGCGAGGCCCCCGACAGGAACGAGCAGTACTTC
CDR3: CASSEAPDRNEQYF

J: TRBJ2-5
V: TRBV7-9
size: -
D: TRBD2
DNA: TGTGCCAGCAGCTTAGCCGGGAGGGGATCCTCGGAGACCCAGTACTTC
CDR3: CASSLAGRGSSETQYF

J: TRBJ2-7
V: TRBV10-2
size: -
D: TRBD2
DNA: TGCGCCAGCAGTGAGTCCGTTCTAGCGGAGGAGCAGTACTTC
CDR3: CASSESVLAEEQYF

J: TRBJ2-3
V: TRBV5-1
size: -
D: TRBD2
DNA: TGCGCCAGCAGCTTGGGGGCTAGCGGGGGCACAGATACGCAGTATTTT
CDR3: CASSLGASGGTDTQYF

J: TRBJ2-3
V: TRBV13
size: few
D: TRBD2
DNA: TGTGCCAGCAGCTTAGCCGCGGGAACTAGCGGGAAGACAGATACGCAGTATTTT
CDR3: CASSLAAGTSGKTDTQYF

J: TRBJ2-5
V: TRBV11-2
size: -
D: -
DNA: TGTGCCAGCAGCCGGTACCGGGAAGAGACCCAGTACTTC
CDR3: CASSRYREETQYF

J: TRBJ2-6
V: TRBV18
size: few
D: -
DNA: TGTGCCAGCTCACCCCCGGGTGTCTCTGGGGCCAACGTCCTGACTTTC
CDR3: CASSPPGVSGANVLTF

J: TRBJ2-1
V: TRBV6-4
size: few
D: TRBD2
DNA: TGTGCCAGCAGCCCCTCGGGGGGACCATTCAATGAGCAGTTCTTC
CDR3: CASSPSGGPFNEQFF

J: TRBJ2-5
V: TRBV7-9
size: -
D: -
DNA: TGTGCCAGCAGCTTTCGAGAGGAGACCCAGTACTTC
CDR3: CASSFREETQYF

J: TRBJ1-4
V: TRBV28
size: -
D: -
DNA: TGTGCCAGCACCTACAGGGATTCTAATGAAAAACTGTTTTTT
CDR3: CASTYRDSNEKLFF

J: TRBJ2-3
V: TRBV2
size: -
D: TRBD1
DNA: TGTGCCAGCATATCGGGACAGGGGAGTTCAGATACGCAGTATTTT
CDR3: CASISGQGSSDTQYF

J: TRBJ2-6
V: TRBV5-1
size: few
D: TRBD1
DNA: TGCGCCAGCAGCTTGTCCGGGACAGCCTTAAATTCCGACCTGACTTTC
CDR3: CASSLSGTALNSDLTF

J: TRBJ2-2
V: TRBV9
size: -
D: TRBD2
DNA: TGTGCCAGCGCCCTGAGCGGGGGGAACACCGGGGAGCTGTTTTTT
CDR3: CASALSGGNTGELFF

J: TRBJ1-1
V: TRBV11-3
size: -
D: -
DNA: TGTGCCAGCAGCTTAAACAGGGACACTGAAGCTTTCTTT
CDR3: CASSLNRDTEAFF

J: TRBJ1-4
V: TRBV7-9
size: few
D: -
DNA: TGTGCCAGCAGCTTTGGAGGGGCAACTAATGAAAAACTGTTTTTT
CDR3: CASSFGGATNEKLFF

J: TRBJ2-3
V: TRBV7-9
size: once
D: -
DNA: TGTGCCAGCAGCTCTAACTGGGACACCATCGTCACAGATACGCAGTATTTT
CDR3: CASSSNWDTIVTDTQYF

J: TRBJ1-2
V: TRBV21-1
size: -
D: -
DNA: TGTGCCAGCAGCACTGAGGGACAGGCTTATTTAGGCTACACCTTC
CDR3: CASSTEGQAYLGYTF

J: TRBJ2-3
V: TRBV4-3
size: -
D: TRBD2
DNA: TGCGCCAGCAGCCAAGATGCACTAGCGGGAGGATCGGGTGTTACAGATACGCAGTATTTT
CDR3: CASSQDALAGGSGVTDTQYF

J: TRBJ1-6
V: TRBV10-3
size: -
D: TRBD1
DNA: TGTGCCATCAGTGAGTCAGAGGGACAGTCGGATTCACCCCTCCACTTT
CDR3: CAISESEGQSDSPLHF

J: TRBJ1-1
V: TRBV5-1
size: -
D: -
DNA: TGCGCCAGCAGCTTCCTAGAAGAGGGAGACACTGAAGCTTTCTTT
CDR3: CASSFLEEGDTEAFF

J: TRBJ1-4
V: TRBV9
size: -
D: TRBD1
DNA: TGTGCCAGCAGCAGGGGACAGGGAGGGAATGAAAAACTGTTTTTT
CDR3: CASSRGQGGNEKLFF

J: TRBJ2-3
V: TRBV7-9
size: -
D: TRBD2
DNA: TGTGCCAGCAGCTCGGCGGGGAGGGCCCTAACAGATACGCAGTATTTT
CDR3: CASSSAGRALTDTQYF

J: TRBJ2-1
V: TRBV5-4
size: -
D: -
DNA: TGTGCCAGCAGCCCGAGGGGACTCCGAGAAGAGCAGTTCTTC
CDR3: CASSPRGLREEQFF

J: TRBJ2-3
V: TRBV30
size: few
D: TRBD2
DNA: TGTGCCTGGGTTGGACTAGCGGGAGCCACAGATACGCAGTATTTT
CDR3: CAWVGLAGATDTQYF

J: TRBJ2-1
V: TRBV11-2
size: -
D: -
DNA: TGTGCCAGCAGCTTTTCAATGGGGCTCTACAATGAGCAGTTCTTC
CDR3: CASSFSMGLYNEQFF

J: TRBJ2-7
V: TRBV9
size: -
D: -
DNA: TGTGCCAGCAGCAGTGCGGGCGGATTTTCTACGGAGCAGTACTTC
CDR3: CASSSAGGFSTEQYF

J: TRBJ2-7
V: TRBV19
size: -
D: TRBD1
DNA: TGTGCCATAGGGGACAGGGGAAACGAGCAGTACTTC
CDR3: CAIGDRGNEQYF

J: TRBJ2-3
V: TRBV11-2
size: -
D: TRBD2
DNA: TGTGCCAGCAGCTCACGTATAGCGGGGGGGGCCTCCACAGATACGCAGTATTTT
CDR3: CASSSRIAGGASTDTQYF

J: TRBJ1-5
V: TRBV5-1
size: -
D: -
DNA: TGCGCCAGCAGCTTGGCAGGGTTGGCAAATCAGCCCCAGCATTTT
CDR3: CASSLAGLANQPQHF

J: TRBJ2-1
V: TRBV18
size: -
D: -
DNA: TGTGCCAGCTCACCACCAGCTGCTGTCTCCTACAATGAGCAGTTCTTC
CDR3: CASSPPAAVSYNEQFF